The 9 T cell receptor beta chains presented below share a single source sample, sequenced in a study of T cell responses to AZD1222 COVID-19 vaccine. Assay: immunoSEQ multiplex PCR; the TCRdb copy retains only in-frame clones and omits some. Among 90,000 to 150,000 clones listed, about 83% were seen once. The sequences come from peripheral blood, collected on day 0 of AZD1222 vaccination. These receptors were taken from an adult in good health.

CDR3 sequence reads: CASSLVSGIYNEQFF. The CDR3 coding sequence is TGTGCCAGCAGCTTAGTGTCCGGGATTTACAATGAGCAGTTCTTC. The chain carries TRBV7-6 and TRBJ2-1; D perhaps matches TRBD2 (5 bases). Trimming removed 1 base at V and 4 bases at J, with 11 bases between. The germline gives CDR1 SGHVS, CDR2 FNYEAQ. The CDR3 loop spans 15 amino acids.

The rearrangement joins TRBV2 to TRBJ2-5; D call uncertain. Trimming pared 3 bases from V and 5 bases from J, leaving 4 bases between. The CDR3 is made up of 11 amino acids. CDR1 is SNHLY, CDR2 FYNNEI, per germline. The DNA of the CDR3 is TGTGCCAGCAGTGAGCCCGAGACCCAGTACTTC. This codes for CASSEPETQYF.

This chain connects TRBV27 to TRBJ1-1; 7 positions match TRBD1. This CDR3 is built from 13 residues. Germline-derived CDR1 and CDR2 are MNHEY and SMNVEV (reference sequence). J was trimmed by 9 bases and V by 5 bases; bases with no gene match: 9. In nucleotides, the CDR3 is TGTGCCAGCAGTGTCGCCGGGACAGCAAAAGCTTTCTTT. This codes for CASSVAGTAKAFF.

The chain joins TRBV5-6 to TRBJ1-6, with D unclear. The CDR3 is 16 amino acids. Germline V gene sequence: CDR1 SGHDT, CDR2 YYEEEE. V was shortened by 3 bases and J by 3 bases, with 13 bases between the two germline ends. In nucleotides, the CDR3 is TGTGCCAGCAGCTCGGAGAGGGAATTCTATAATTCACCCCTCCACTTT. Translating gives CASSSEREFYNSPLHF.

The genes are TRBV6-6 and TRBJ2-7; 9 bases are shared with TRBD1. The V gene's germline CDR1 is MNHNY and CDR2 SVGAGI (reference sequence). V shed 5 bases and J 12 bases; nucleotides not matched to a gene: 11. The CDR3 sequence is 13 residues long. The CDR3 loop reads CASSSPDRGNSYF. CDR3 sequence (DNA): TGTGCCAGCAGTAGCCCGGACAGGGGAAATTCGTACTTC.

This chain's CDR3 is CATSDPLIGKNIQYF. The CDR3 bases are TGTGCCACCAGTGACCCATTGATTGGCAAAAACATTCAGTACTTC. This rearrangement joins TRBV24-1 to TRBJ2-4; D gene unclear. CDR1 KGHDR and CDR2 SFDVKD come from the germline V gene. This CDR3 comprises 15 residues. Trimming took 4 bases from V and 3 from J, leaving 12 bases between them.

The CDR3 bases are TGTGCCAGCAGCGTTGCGCTCGAGCTTGGGGCCGGGGAGCTGTTTTTT. Its protein product is CASSVALELGAGELFF. The chain combines TRBV9 with TRBJ2-2, with D unresolved. This CDR3 region has 16 residues. V was shortened by 2 bases and J by 6 bases, with 17 bases between the two germline ends. The germline V gene has CDR1 SGDLS and CDR2 YYNGEE.

V usage is TRBV3-1 (or the pseudogene TRBV3-2) and J usage is TRBJ2-5, with 7 nucleotides matching TRBD2. V was clipped by 6 bases and J by 7 bases; unmatched bases: 8. The CDR3 has 13 amino acids. Germline V gene lookup returns CDR1 LGHDT and CDR2 YNNKEL (reference sequence). The CDR3 DNA reads TGTGCCAGCAGACCCTCTGGGGGGGGGACCCAGTACTTC. Protein product: CASRPSGGGTQYF.

The chain couples TRBV4-1 to TRBJ1-2, with TRBD1 as a possible D gene (5 bases). Germline CDR1 reads MGHRA; CDR2 reads YSYEKL. V lost 4 bases and J 4 bases, leaving 16 bases between the germline ends. This CDR3 is built from 15 residues. CDR3 sequence (DNA): TGCGCCAGCAGCCTTCCGCTCCCGGGACGCTATGGCTACACCTTC. As protein: CASSLPLPGRYGYTF.